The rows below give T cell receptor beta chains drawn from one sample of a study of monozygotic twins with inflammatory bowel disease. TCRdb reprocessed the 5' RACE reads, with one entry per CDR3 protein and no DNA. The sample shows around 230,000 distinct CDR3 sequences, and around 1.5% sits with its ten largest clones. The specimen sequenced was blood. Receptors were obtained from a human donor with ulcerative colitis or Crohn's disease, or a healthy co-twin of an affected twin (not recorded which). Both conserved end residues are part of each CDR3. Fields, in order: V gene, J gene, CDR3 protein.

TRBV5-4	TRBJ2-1	CASSLLGTENHNEQFF
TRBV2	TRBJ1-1	CASSLTSTEAFF
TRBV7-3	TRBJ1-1	CASSSHLGTEAFF
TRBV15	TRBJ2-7	CATSRKTSGVTYEQYF
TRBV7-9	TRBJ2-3	CASSLEGADTQYF
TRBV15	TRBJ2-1	CATSRGVNEQFF
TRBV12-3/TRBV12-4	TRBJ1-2	CASSLAGREMGYTF
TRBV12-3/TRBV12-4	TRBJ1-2	CASTLRFSRVDGYTF
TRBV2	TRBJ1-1	CASSPQVRAFF
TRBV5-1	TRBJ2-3	CASSLYTSGDDTQYF
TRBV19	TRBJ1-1	CASSLGLTNTEAFF